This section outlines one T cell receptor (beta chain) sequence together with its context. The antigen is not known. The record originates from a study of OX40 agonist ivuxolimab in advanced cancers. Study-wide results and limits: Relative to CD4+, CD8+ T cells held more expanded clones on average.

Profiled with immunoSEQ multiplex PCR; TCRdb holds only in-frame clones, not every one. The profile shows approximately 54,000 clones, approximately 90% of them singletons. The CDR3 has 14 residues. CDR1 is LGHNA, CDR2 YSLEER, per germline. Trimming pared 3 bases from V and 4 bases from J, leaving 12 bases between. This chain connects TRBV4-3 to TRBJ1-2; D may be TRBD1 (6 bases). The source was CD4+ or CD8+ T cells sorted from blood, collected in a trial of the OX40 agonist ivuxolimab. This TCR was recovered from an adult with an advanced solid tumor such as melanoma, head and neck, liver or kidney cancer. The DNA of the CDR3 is TGCGCCAGCAGCCAGGGGGCGGAAAGCTATGGCTACACCTTC. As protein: CASSQGAESYGYTF.